This TCR beta chain came from a study of shared clonotypes between healthy human individuals (TCRdb year 2020). Background on the whole study: The cohort comprised two women and a few men aged 18 to 49 years. Different laboratories and diverse techniques were used to prepare libraries and sequence TCR repertoires, to increase sequencing depth and limit assay-specific biases. Per donor, leukapheresis produced somewhere between about 0.94 and 9 billion PBMCs. The study deeply sequenced blood TCR repertoires of about 5 healthy adults to estimate repertoire size and the extent of clonotype sharing between individuals. General conclusions and limits of the study: Pairwise subsampling indicated that sequencing depth was expected to affect the degree of clonotype sharing among donors. Sampling was restricted to blood, and TCR repertoires in tissue are likely to differ from TCR repertoires in blood. The small number of donors limited the genetic and exposure-history diversity represented.

The donors were healthy, HIV-negative adults who had no recently reported acute infections or vaccinations. Every donor was a Caucasian adult residing in Nashville, Tennessee, USA. For unsorted samples, some 90 million PBMCs were counted and genomic DNA was extracted with the QIAamp DNA Blood Mini kit. After blood collection by leukapheresis, PBMCs were isolated using Ficoll-Histopaque density gradient centrifugation and then cryopreserved in the vapor phase of liquid nitrogen. Using the deep immunoSEQ assay, TCR CDR3 regions were amplified from genomic DNA by multiplex PCR. Extracted genomic DNA from each cell subset was distributed evenly across all wells of several immunoSEQ 96-well plates, and each plate was treated as a replicate. For unsorted PBMC, roughly 330 ng of genomic DNA, equivalent to 30,000 to 35,000 T cell genomes, went into each replicate PCR. Genomic DNA from unsorted PBMC was sequenced over ten immunoSEQ deep assay plates. Purified libraries were quantified with a Qubit 3.0 fluorometer, sized on a Bioanalyzer 2100, and re-quantified with the KAPA Library Quantification kit. A separate single-read 150-cycle Illumina NextSeq 550 flow cell was used to sequence each immunoSEQ 96-well plate. In the source study's methods: Because the immunoSEQ output held only junctional sequences and lacked quality scores, the filtering could not match the filtering applied to full-length reads. To assign V/J genes and CDR3, sequences were annotated against IMGT germline references using PyIR, a Python wrapper for IgBLAST v1.9. Reads were removed for weak V/J assignments (E-value above 1e-6), missing CDR3, stop codons, out-of-frame junctions, or ambiguous translated residues. V3J clonotypes were defined as sequences sharing an identical inferred V gene, J gene, and CDR3 amino acid sequence. Percentage overlap between repertoires was computed as shared unique clonotypes divided by the size of the smaller repertoire. RTK rarefaction, the Chao1 estimator, and Recon v2.1 estimates of unobserved clonotypes were used to assess repertoire richness. What TCRdb holds here is the immuneACCESS table cut down to in-frame rearrangements. Part of the clones is not present; checked against another copy, under half of the missing clones reflect an unresolved V gene, and the others are unexplained. V and J calls and clone size are those listed in that table; D and trimming were worked out from the DNA. This sample is represented by around 500,000 clones; over 70% of them were singletons. The top ten clones comprise 12% of the sample.

CDR1 and CDR2 were assigned from the germline V gene (reference sequence) as LNHNV and YYDKDF. Trimming costs V 0 bases and J 7 bases, and their ends lie 19 bases apart. The CDR3 spans 16 residues, from the cysteine through the phenylalanine. Only the CDR3 region is kept as DNA, spanning 48 bases read in frame from base 1. In this sample, this clone turned up many times. This receptor's antigen is unknown. Base qualities are not provided; no much larger clone lies one nucleotide away. This CDR3 is also generated by other DNA sequences in the sample. The TCR comes from a woman aged 40 to 50 in good health. Some clones in this sample may be carry-over from other donors' samples. The sequenced material came from PBMCs. This chain joins TRBV15 to TRBJ2-7, with TRBD1 tentatively as D gene (6 bases match). At the DNA level, the sequence is TGTGCCACCAGCAGAGATGATCAACCGTGGGACACGGAGCAGTACTTC. It translates as CATSRDDQPWDTEQYF.